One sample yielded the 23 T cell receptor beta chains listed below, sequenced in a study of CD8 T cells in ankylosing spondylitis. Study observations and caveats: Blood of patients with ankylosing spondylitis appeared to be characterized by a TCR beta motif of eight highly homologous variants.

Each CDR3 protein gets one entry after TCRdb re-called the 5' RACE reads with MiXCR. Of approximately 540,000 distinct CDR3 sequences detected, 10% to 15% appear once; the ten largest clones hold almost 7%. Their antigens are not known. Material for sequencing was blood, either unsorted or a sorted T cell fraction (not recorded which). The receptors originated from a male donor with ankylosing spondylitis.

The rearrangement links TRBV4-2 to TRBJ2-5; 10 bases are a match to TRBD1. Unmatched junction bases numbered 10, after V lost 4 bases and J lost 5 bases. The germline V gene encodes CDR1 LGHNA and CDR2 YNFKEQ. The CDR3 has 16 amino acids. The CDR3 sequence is CASSPRPGQGMETQYF. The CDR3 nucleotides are TGTGCCAGCAGCCCCCGGCCGGGACAGGGGATGGAGACCCAGTACTTC.

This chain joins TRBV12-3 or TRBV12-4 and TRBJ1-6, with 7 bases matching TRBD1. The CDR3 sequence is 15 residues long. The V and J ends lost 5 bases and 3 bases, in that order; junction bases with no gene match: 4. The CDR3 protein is CASSVGTVYNSPLHF. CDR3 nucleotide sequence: TGTGCCAGCAGTGTGGGGACAGTCTATAATTCACCCCTCCACTTT.

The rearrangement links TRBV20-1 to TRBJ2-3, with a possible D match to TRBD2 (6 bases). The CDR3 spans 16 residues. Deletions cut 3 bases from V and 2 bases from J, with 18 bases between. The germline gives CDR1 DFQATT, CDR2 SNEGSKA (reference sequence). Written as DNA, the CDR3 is TGCAGTGCTAGCGGGGGAGCCGCGGTCGCCACAGATACGCAGTATTTT. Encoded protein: CSASGGAAVATDTQYF.

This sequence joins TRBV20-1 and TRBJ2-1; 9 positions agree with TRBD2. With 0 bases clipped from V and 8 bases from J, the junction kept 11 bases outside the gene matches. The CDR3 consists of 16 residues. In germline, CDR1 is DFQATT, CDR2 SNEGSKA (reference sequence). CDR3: CSARDGGRAYGDEQFF. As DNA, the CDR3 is TGCAGTGCTAGAGATGGCGGGAGGGCCTATGGGGATGAGCAGTTCTTC.

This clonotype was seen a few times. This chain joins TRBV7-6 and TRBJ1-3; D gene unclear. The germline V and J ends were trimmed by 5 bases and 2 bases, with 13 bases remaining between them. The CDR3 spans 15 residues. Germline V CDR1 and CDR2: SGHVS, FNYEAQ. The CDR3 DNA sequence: TGTGCCAGCAGCCGGGCTCTGGGGACTGGAAACACCATATATTTT. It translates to CASSRALGTGNTIYF.

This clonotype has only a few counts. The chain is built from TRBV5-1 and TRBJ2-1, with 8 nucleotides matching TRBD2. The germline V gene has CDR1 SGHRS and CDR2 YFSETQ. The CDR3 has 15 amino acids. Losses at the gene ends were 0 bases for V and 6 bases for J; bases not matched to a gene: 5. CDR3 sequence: CASSLAWGLVNEQFF. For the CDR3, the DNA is TGCGCCAGCAGCTTGGCTTGGGGACTAGTCAATGAGCAGTTCTTC.

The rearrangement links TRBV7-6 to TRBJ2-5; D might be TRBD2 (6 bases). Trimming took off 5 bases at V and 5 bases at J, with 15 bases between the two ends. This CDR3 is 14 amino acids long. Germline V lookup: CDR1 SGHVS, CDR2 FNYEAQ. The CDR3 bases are TGTGCCAGCAGCCTATCCCCTAGCGCGGAGACCCAGTACTTC. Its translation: CASSLSPSAETQYF.

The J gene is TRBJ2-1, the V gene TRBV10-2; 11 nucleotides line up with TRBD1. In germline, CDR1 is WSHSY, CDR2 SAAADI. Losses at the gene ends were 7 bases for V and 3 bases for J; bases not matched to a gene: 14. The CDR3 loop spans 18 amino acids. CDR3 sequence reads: CASNPTDPGTGGYNEQFF. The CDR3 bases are TGCGCCAGCAATCCTACTGACCCTGGGACAGGGGGCTACAATGAGCAGTTCTTC.

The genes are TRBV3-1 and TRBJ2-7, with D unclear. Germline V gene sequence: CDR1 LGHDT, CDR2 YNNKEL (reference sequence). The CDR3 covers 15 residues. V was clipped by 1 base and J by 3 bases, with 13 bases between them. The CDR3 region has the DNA TGTGCCAGCAGCCAAGCGCTGGGCGGCGGCTACGAGCAGTACGTC. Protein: CASSQALGGGYEQYV.

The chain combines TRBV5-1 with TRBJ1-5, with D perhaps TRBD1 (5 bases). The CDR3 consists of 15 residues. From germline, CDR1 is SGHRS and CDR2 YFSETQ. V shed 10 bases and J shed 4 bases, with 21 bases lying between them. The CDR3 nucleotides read TGCGCCTATGGTGCCGGGACGGCCACTAATCAGCCCCAGCATTTT. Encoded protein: CAYGAGTATNQPQHF.

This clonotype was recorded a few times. As DNA, the CDR3 is TGTGCCAGCAGTTTAAGGGGACTAGCGGGAGAACGAGGCTACGAGCAGTACTTC. It is translated as CASSLRGLAGERGYEQYF. V and J are TRBV12-3 or TRBV12-4 and TRBJ2-7, with 14 positions matching TRBD2. This CDR3 is 18 amino acids long. With V trimmed by 2 bases and J by 3 bases, 9 bases remained unmatched.

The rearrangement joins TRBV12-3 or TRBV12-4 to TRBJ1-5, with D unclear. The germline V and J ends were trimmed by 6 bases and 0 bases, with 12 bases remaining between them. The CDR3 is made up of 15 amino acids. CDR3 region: CASSPGLHSNQPQHF. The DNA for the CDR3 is TGTGCCAGCAGCCCCGGACTGCATAGCAATCAGCCCCAGCATTTT.

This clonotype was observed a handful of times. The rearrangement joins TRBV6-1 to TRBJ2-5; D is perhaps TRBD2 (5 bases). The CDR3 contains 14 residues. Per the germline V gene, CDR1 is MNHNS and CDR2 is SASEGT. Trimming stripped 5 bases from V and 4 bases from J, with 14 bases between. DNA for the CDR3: TGTGCCAGCAGTACCCCGGGGAACCCAGAGACCCAGTACTTC. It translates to CASSTPGNPETQYF.

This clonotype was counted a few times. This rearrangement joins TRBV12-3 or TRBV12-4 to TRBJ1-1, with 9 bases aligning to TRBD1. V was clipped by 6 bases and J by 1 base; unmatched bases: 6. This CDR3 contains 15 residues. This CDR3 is CASSPGQGWNTEAFF. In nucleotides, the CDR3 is TGTGCCAGCAGCCCGGGACAGGGTTGGAACACTGAAGCTTTCTTT.

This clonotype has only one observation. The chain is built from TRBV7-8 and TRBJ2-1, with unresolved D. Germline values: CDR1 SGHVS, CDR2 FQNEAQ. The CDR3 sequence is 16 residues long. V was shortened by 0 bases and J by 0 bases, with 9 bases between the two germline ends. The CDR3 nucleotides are TGTGCCAGCAGCTTAGCGCCAGTGGACTCCTACAATGAGCAGTTCTTC. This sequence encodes CASSLAPVDSYNEQFF. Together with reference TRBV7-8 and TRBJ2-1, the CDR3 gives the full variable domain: GAGVSQSPRYKVAKRGQDVALRCDPISGHVSLFWYQQALGQGPEFLTYFQNEAQLDKSGLPSDRFFAERPEGSVSTLKIQRTQQEDSAVYLCASSLAPVDSYNEQFFGPGTRLTVL.

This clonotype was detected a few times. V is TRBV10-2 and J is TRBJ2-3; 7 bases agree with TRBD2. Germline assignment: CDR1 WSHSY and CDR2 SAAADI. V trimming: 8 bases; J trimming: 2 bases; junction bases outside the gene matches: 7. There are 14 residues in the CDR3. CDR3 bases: TGCGCCAGCTCTACGCGGGACTACACAGATACGCAGTATTTT. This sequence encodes CASSTRDYTDTQYF.

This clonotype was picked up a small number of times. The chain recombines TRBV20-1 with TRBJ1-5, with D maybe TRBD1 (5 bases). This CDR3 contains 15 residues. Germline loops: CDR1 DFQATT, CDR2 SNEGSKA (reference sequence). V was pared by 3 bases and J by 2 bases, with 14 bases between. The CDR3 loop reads CSASPPRDGNQPQHF. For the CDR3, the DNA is TGCAGTGCTAGCCCCCCCAGGGACGGCAATCAGCCCCAGCATTTT.

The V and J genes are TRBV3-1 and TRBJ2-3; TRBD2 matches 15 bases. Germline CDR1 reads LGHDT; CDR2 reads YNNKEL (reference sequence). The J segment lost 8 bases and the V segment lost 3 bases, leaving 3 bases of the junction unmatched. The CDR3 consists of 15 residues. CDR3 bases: TGTGCCAGCAGCCAGGGACTAGCGGGAGGAGGTACGCAGTATTTT. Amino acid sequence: CASSQGLAGGGTQYF.

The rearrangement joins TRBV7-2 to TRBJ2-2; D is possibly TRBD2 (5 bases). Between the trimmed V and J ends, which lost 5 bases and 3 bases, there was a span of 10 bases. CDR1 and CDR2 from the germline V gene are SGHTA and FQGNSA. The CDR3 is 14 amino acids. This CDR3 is CASSKTGYTGELFF. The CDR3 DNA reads TGTGCCAGCAGCAAGACGGGATACACCGGGGAGCTGTTTTTT.

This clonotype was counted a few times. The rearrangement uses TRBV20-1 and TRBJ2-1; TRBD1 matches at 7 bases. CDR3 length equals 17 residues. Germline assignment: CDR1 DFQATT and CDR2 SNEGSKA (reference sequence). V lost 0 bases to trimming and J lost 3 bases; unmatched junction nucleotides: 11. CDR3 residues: CSARDLPTGKIYNEQFF. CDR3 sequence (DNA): TGCAGTGCTAGAGATCTCCCGACAGGGAAGATCTACAATGAGCAGTTCTTC.

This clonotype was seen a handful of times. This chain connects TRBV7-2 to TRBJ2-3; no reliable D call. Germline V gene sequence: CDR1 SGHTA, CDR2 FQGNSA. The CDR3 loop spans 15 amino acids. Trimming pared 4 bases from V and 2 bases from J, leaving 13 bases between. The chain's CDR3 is CASSYSRVNTDTQYF. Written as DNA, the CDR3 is TGTGCCAGCAGCTATTCACGGGTGAACACAGATACGCAGTATTTT. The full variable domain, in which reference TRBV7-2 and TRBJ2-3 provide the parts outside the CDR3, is GAGVSQSPSNKVTEKGKDVELRCDPISGHTALYWYRQSLGQGLEFLIYFQGNSAPDKSGLPSDRFSAERTGGSVSTLTIQRTQQEDSAVYLCASSYSRVNTDTQYFGPGTRLTVL.

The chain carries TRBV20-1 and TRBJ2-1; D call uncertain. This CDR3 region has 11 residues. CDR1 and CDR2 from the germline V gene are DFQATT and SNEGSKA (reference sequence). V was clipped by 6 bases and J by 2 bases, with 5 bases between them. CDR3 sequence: CSAGTYNEQFF. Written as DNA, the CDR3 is TGCAGTGCAGGGACCTACAATGAGCAGTTCTTC.

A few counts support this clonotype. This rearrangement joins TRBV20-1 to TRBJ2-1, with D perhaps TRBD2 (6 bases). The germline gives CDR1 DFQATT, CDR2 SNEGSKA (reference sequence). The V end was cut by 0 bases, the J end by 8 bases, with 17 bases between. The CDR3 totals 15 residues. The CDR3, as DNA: TGCAGTGCTAGAGATACTTTCGGGCCGGGGGATGAGCAGTTCTTC. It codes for CSARDTFGPGDEQFF.